This T cell receptor beta chain was retrieved from a study of CD8+ T cells in alopecia areata. Study as a whole: Patients remained on tofacitinib for 6 to 18 months and then went 6 months without it. Notes on the study in general: Relative to mice, TCR sharing across patients was less clear, a difference possibly HLA-related.

To note about this clone: Its antigen remains unknown.

Treatment given: oral pan-JAK inhibitor, 5-10 mg twice daily. Researchers gathered lesional scalp punch biopsies and peripheral blood from patients with alopecia areata. Trimming stripped 3 bases from V and 8 bases from J, with 10 bases between. The CDR3 contains 12 residues. The germline V gene has CDR1 GTSNPN and CDR2 SVGIG (reference sequence). As the sequencing template, cDNA was produced by extracting RNA and reverse transcribing it. Here immunoSEQ multiplex PCR was the method, and the copy in TCRdb shows in-frame clones only, minus some. The table shows fewer than 250,000 clones, with approximately 40% occurring only once.

The specimen comprised CD4+ T cells sorted from blood, sampled around week 37, from a patient treated with tofacitinib. This TCR was recovered from a human donor with alopecia areata. V usage is TRBV30 and J usage is TRBJ1-4; no reliable D call. The CDR3 protein is CAWSEDVEKLFF. DNA of the CDR3: TGTGCCTGGAGCGAGGACGTGGAAAAACTGTTTTTT.